A single sample is the source of the 12 T cell receptor beta chains below, sequenced in a study of blood T cell repertoires in COVID-19. Measured with immunoSEQ multiplex PCR; TCRdb has only the in-frame clones, and not every one. The repertoire has some 200,000 clones, 82% of them found once; the top ten carry 5.2%. Sequencing used peripheral blood. These receptors were obtained from a woman in her 70s with COVID-19, enrolled during active disease.

This chain connects TRBV9 to TRBJ1-4, with TRBD1 as a possible D gene (6 bases). Trimming removed 3 bases at V and 7 bases at J, with 16 bases between. The CDR3 has 15 residues. CDR1 is SGDLS and CDR2 is YYNGEE in the germline V gene. CDR3 residues: CASSGSTGRGEKLFF. CDR3 coding DNA: TGTGCCAGCAGCGGATCAACAGGGAGGGGTGAAAAACTGTTTTTT.

V usage is TRBV5-1 and J usage is TRBJ2-7; the D gene is possibly TRBD1 (6 bases). Germline V CDR1 and CDR2: SGHRS, YFSETQ. V was cut by 4 bases and J by 3 bases, with 11 bases left in between. The CDR3 is 13 amino acids. In nucleotides, the CDR3 is TGCGCCAGCAGCGGGACATACCTCTACGAGCAGTACTTC. This translates into CASSGTYLYEQYF.

The chain has TRBV5-1 and TRBJ2-3; 10 nucleotides agree with TRBD1. The CDR3 totals 17 residues. The trim removed 1 base at V and 1 base at J, leaving 6 bases unmatched. Germline V lookup: CDR1 SGHRS, CDR2 YFSETQ. The CDR3 DNA reads as TGCGCCAGCAGCTTGTGGAGACAGGGGGCTGGCACAGATACGCAGTATTTT. It codes for CASSLWRQGAGTDTQYF.

The rearrangement uses TRBV7-8 and TRBJ2-7; weak D call: TRBD1 (6 bases). Germline-derived CDR1 and CDR2 are SGHVS and FQNEAQ. The length of the CDR3 is 13 residues. Trimming removed 4 bases from V and 4 bases from J, with 11 bases in between. Here the CDR3 DNA reads TGTGCCAGCAGCTCGGACAGACAGTACGAGCAGTACTTC. Amino acid sequence: CASSSDRQYEQYF.

The V gene is TRBV4-3, the J gene TRBJ2-4; 16 bases are a match to TRBD2. Germline trimming cut 1 base from V and 6 bases from J; bases unmatched to any gene: 9. This CDR3 is 19 amino acids long. Germline assignment: CDR1 LGHNA and CDR2 YSLEER. DNA for the CDR3: TGCGCCAGCAGCCAAGGACCGGGACTAGCGGGAGGGCCAGGAAACATTCAGTACTTC. This gives the protein CASSQGPGLAGGPGNIQYF.

CDR3 in DNA: TGTGCCAGCAGCCAGGACCGGAGGGTCTACGAGCAGTACTTC. Translation: CASSQDRRVYEQYF. The V and J genes are TRBV5-6 and TRBJ2-7, with a tentative D call TRBD2 (6 bases). V was trimmed by 4 bases and J by 3 bases, leaving 14 bases between them. The germline V gene encodes CDR1 SGHDT and CDR2 YYEEEE. The CDR3 totals 14 residues.

V and J are TRBV18 and TRBJ2-3; 8 bases fit TRBD2. The CDR3 sequence is 14 residues long. Trimming cost V 1 base and J 6 bases; bases outside gene matches: 3. In germline, CDR1 is KGHSH, CDR2 LQKENI. The CDR3 loop is CASSPQRLADTQYF. The CDR3 DNA is TGTGCCAGCTCACCACAGAGACTAGCGGATACGCAGTATTTT. The full variable domain, in which reference TRBV18 and TRBJ2-3 provide the parts outside the CDR3, is NAGVMQNPRHLVRRRGQEARLRCSPMKGHSHVYWYRQLPEEGLKFMVYLQKENIIDESGMPKERFSAEFPKEGPSILRIQQVVRGDSAAYFCASSPQRLADTQYFGPGTRLTVL.

The chain has TRBV9 and TRBJ1-1; 7 bases align to TRBD1. There are 15 residues in the CDR3. Germline V gene sequence: CDR1 SGDLS, CDR2 YYNGEE. V lost 0 bases to trimming and J lost 1 base; unmatched junction nucleotides: 3. This CDR3 is CASSVGAGGNTEAFF. The CDR3 DNA follows: TGTGCCAGCAGCGTAGGAGCAGGGGGGAACACTGAAGCTTTCTTT.

The chain links TRBV7-9 to TRBJ1-6; 7 positions match TRBD1. Per germline, CDR1 SEHNR and CDR2 FQNEAQ (reference sequence). V lost 5 bases to trimming and J lost 4 bases; unmatched junction nucleotides: 2. The CDR3 contains 14 residues. CDR3: CASSATGYNSPLHF. CDR3 coding DNA: TGTGCCAGCAGCGCGACAGGGTATAATTCACCCCTCCACTTT.

The chain joins TRBV12-3 or TRBV12-4 to TRBJ2-4; TRBD1 matches 10 bases. The CDR3 sequence is 13 residues long. J gave up 9 bases and V 6 bases, and 5 bases lay outside the gene matches. The CDR3 region is CASSPTGGFIQYF. The CDR3 DNA sequence: TGTGCCAGCAGCCCGACAGGGGGCTTCATTCAGTACTTC.

The rearrangement uses TRBV27 and TRBJ2-7; 7 nucleotides line up with TRBD1. This CDR3 is 15 amino acids long. V lost 5 bases to trimming and J lost 0 bases; unmatched junction nucleotides: 7. Germline lookup yields CDR1 MNHEY and CDR2 SMNVEV (reference sequence). For the CDR3, the DNA is TGTGCCAGCAGTAAAGGACAGGCTAGCTCCTACGAGCAGTACTTC. Its protein is CASSKGQASSYEQYF.

V usage is TRBV2 and J usage is TRBJ1-1; no firm D call. The germline gives CDR1 SNHLY, CDR2 FYNNEI. The CDR3 totals 13 residues. Trimming stripped 3 bases from V and 4 bases from J, with 9 bases between. In DNA form, the CDR3 reads TGTGCCAGCAGTGAGAATGGCTTCACTGAAGCTTTCTTT. Translation gives CASSENGFTEAFF.